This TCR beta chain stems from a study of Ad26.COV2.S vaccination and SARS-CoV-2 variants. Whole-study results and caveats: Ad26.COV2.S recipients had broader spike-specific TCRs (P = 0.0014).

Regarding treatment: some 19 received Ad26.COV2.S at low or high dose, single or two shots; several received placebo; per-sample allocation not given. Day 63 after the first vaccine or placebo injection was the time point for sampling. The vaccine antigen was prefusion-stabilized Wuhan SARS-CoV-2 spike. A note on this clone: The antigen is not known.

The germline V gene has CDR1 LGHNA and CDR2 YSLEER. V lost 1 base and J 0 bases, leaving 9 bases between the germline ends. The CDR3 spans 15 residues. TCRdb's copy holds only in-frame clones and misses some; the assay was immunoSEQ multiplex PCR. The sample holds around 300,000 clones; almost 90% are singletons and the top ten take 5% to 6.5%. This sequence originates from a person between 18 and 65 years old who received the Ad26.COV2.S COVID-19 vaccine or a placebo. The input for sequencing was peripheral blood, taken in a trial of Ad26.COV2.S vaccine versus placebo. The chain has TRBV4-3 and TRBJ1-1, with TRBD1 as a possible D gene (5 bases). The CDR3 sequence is CASSQGGVMNTEAFF. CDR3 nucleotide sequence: TGCGCCAGCAGCCAAGGGGGGGTAATGAACACTGAAGCTTTCTTT.